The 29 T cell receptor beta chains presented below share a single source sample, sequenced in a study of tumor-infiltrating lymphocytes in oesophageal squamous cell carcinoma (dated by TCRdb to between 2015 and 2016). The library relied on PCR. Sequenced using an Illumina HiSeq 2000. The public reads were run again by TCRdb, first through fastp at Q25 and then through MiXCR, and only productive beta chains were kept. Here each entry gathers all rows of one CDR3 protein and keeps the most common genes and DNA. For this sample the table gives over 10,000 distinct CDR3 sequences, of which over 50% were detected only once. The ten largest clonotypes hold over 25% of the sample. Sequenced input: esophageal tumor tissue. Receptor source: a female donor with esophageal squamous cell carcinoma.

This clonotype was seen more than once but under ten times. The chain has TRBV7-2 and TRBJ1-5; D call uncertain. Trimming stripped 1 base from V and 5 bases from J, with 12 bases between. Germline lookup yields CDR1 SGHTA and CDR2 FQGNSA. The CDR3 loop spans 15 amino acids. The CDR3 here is CASSLVAGEDQPQHF. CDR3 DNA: TGTGCCAGCAGCTTAGTGGCAGGAGAGGATCAGCCCCAGCATTTT.

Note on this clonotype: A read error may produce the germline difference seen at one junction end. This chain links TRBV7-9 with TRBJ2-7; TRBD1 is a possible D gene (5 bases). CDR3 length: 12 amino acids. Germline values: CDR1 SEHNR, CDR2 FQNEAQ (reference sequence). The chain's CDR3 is CAGEGDNSPLHF. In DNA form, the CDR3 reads TGTGCAGGGGAAGGGGATAATTCACCCCTCCACTTC.

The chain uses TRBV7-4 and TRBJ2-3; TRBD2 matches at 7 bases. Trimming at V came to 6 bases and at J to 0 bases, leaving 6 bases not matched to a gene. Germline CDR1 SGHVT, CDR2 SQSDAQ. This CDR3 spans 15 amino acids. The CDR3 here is CASSPSGISTDTQYF. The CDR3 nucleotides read TGTGCCAGCAGTCCCAGCGGGATCAGCACAGATACGCAGTATTTT.

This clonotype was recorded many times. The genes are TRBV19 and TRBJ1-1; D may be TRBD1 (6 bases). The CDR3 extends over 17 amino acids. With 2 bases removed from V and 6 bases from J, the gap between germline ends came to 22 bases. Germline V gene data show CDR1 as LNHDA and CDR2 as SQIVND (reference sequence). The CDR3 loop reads CASSISSGAIRGAEAFF. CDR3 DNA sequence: TGTGCCAGTAGTATAAGTTCGGGGGCAATTAGAGGCGCTGAAGCTTTCTTT.

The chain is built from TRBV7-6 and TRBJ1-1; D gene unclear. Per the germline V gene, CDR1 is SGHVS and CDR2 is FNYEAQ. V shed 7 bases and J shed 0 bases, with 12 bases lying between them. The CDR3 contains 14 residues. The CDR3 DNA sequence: TGTGCCAGCAAAAAGGAAGGATTGAACACTGAAGCTTTCTTT. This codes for CASKKEGLNTEAFF.

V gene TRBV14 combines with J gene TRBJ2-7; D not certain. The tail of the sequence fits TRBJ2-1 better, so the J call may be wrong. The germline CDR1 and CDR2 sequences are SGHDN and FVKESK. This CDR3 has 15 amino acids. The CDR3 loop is CASSQGTSSYNEQFF. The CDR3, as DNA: TGTGCCAGCAGCCAAGGTACCAGCTCCTACAATGAGCAGTTCTTC.

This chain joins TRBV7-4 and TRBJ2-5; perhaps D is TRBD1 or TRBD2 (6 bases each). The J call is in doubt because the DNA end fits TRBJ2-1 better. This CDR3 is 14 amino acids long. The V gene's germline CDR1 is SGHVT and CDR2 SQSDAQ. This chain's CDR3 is CASSFSGASGEQFF. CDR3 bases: TGTGCCAGCAGCTTTTCGGGGGCCTCGGGTGAGCAGTTCTTC.

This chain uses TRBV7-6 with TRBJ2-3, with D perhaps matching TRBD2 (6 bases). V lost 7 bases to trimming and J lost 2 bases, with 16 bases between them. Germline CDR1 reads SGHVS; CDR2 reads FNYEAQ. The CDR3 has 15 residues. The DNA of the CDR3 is TGTGCCAGCACGCCATCCGGGACTCCCACAGATACGCAGTATTTT. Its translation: CASTPSGTPTDTQYF.

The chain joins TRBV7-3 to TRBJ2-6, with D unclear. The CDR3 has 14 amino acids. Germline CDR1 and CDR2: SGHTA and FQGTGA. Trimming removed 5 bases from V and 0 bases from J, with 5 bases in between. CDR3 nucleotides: TGTGCCAGCAGCGCTATCTCTGGGGCCAACGTCCTGACTTTC. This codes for CASSAISGANVLTF.

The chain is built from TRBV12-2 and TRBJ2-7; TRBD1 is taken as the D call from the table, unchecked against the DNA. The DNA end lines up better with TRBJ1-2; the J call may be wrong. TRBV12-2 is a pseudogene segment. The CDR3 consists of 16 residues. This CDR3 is CATVGGRDFVNNGYTF. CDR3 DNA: TGTGCCACCGTTGGGGGGCGGGACTTCGTTAACAATGGCTACACCTTC.

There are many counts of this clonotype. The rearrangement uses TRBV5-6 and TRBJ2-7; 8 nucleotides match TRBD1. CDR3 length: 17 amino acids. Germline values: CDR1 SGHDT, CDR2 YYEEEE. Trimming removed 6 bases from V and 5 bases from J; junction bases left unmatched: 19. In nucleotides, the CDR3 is TGTGCCAGCACCACCAGACGGGACAGGTTTAGAGGCGACGAGCAGTACTTC. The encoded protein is CASTTRRDRFRGDEQYF.

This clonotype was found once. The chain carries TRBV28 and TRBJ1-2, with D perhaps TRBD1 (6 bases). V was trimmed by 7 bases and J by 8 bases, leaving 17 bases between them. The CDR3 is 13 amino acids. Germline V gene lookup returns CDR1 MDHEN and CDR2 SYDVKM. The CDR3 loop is CASNPPPGVGYTF. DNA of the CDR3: TGTGCCAGCAACCCTCCCCCAGGGGTAGGCTACACCTTC.

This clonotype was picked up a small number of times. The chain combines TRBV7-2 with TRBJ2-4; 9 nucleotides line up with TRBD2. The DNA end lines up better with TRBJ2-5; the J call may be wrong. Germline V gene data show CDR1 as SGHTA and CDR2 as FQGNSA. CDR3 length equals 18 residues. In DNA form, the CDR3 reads TGTGCCAGCAGCTCCAGGCGGTCCATAGCGGGAGAGGGAGAGACCCAGTACTTC. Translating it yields CASSSRRSIAGEGETQYF.

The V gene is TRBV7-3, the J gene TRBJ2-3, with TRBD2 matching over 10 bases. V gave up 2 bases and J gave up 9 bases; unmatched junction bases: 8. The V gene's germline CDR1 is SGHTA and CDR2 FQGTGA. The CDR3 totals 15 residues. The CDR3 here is CASSLEAGGLGTQYF. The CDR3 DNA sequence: TGTGCCAGCAGCTTAGAAGCGGGAGGGCTGGGGACGCAGTATTTT.

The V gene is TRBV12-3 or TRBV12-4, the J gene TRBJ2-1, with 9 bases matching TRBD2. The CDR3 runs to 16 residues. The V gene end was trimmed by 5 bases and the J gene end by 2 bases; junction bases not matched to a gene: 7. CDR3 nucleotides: TGTGCCAGCAGTGATATAGCGGGAGTCCCCTACAATGAGCAGTTCTTC. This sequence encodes CASSDIAGVPYNEQFF.

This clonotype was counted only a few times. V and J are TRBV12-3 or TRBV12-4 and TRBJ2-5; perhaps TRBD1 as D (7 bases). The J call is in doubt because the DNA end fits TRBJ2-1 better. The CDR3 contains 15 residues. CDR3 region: CASRTDRDFNNEQFF. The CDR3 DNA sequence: TGTGCCAGCAGAACCGACAGGGACTTTAACAATGAGCAGTTCTTC.

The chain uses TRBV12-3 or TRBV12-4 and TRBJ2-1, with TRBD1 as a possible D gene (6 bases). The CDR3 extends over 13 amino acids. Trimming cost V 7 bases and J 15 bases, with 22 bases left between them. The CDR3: CASNSFLTGPAFF. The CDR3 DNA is TGTGCCAGCAACTCCTTTTTGACAGGTCCGGCGTTCTTC.

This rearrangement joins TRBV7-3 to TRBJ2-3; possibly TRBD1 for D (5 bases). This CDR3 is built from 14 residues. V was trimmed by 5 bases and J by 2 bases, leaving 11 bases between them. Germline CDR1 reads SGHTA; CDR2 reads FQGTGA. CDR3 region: CASSISGFTDTQYF. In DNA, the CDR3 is TGTGCCAGCAGCATATCAGGGTTCACAGATACGCAGTATTTT.

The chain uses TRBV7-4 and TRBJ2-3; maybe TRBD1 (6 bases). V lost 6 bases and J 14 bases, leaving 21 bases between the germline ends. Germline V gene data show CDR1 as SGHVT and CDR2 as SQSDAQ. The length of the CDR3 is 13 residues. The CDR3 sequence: CASSYRVTGELYF. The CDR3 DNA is TGTGCCAGCAGTTACAGGGTAACCGGGGAGCTGTATTTT.

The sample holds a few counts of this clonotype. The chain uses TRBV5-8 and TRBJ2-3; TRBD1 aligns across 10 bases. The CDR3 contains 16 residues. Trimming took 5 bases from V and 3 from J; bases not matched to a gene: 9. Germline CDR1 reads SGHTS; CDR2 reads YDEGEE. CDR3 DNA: TGTGCCAGCAGAACGCCCGGGACAGGGGAAACAGATACGCAGTATTTT. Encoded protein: CASRTPGTGETDTQYF.

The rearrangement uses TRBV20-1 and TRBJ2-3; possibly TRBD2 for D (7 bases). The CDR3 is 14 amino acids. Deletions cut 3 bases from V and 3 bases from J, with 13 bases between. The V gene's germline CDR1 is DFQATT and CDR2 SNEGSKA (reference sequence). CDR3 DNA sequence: TGCAGTGCTAGTCCGGGGGGCCTTACAGATACGCAGTATTTT. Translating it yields CSASPGGLTDTQYF.

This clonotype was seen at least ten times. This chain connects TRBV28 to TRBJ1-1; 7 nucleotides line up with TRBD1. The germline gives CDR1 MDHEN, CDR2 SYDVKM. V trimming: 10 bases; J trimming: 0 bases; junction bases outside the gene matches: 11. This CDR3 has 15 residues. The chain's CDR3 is CATFRDSPLNTEAFF. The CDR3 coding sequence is TGTGCCACCTTCCGGGACAGCCCTCTGAACACTGAAGCTTTCTTT.

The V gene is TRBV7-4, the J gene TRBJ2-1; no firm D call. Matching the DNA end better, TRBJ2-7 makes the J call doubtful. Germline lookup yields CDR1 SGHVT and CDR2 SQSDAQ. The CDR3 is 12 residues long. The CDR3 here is CASSPTSYEQYF. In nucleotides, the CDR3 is TGTGCCAGCAGCCCCACTTCCTACGAGCAGTACTTC.

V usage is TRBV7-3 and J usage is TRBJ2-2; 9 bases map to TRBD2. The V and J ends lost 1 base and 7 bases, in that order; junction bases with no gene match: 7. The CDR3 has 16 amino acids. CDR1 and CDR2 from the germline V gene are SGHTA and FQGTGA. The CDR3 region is CASSLNSAGGLGELFF. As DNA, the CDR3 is TGTGCCAGCAGCTTAAATTCGGCGGGAGGGCTCGGGGAGCTGTTTTTT.

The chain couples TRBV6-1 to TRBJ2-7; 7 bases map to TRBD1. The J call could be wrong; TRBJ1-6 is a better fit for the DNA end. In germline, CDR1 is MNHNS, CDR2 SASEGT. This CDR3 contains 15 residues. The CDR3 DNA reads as TGTGCCAGCAGTAGGGGGGGGACAGCTAATTCACCCCTCCACTTT. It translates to CASSRGGTANSPLHF.

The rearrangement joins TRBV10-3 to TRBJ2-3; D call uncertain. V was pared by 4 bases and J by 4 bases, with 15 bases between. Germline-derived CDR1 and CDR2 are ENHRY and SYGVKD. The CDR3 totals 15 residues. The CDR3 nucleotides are TGTGCCATCAGTGGAAGGACCGGCCCCGCAGATACGCAGTATTTT. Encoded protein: CAISGRTGPADTQYF.

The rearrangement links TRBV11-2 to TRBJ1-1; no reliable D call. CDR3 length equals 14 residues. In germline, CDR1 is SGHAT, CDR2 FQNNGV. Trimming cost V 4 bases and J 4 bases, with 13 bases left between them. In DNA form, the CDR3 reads TGTGCCAGCAGCTCCTCGATTTGGGGCACTGAAGCTTTCTTT. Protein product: CASSSSIWGTEAFF.

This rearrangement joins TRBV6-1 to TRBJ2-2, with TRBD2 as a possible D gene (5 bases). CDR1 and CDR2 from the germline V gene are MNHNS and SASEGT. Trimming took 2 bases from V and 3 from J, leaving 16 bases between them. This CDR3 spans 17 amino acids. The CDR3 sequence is CASSELPSRADTGELFF. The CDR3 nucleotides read TGTGCCAGCAGTGAACTCCCTAGCAGAGCCGACACCGGGGAGCTGTTTTTT.

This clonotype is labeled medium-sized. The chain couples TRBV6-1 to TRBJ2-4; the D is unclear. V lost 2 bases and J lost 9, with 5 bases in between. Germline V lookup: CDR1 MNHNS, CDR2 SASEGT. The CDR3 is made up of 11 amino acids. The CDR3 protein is CASSESRIQYF. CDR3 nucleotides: TGTGCCAGCAGTGAAAGCCGCATTCAGTACTTC.